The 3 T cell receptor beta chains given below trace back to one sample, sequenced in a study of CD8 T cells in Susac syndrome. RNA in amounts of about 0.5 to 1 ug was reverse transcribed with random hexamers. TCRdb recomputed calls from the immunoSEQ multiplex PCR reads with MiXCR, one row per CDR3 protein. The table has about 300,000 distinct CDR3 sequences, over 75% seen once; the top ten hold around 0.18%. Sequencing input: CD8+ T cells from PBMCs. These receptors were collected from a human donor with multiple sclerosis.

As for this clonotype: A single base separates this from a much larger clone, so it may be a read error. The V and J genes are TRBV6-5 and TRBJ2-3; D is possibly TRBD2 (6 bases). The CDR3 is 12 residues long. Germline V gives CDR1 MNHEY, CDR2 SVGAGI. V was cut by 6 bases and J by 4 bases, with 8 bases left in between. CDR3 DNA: TGTGCCAGCAGCCCTAGCGCAGATACGCAGTATTTT. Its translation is CASSPSADTQYF.

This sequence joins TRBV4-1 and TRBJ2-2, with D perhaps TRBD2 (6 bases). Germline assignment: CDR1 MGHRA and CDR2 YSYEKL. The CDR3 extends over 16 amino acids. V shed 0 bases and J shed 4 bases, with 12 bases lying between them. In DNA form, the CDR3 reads TGCGCCAGCAGCCAAGAGGAAAGTAGCGGCACCGGGGAGCTGTTTTTT. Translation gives CASSQEESSGTGELFF.

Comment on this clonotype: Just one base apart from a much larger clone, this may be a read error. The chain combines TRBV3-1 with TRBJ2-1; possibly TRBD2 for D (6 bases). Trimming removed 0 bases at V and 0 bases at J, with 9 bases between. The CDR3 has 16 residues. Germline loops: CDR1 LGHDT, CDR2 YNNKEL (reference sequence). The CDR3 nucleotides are TGTGCCAGCAGCCAAGAAGCCGGGAGCTCCTACAATGAGCAGTTCTTC. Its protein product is CASSQEAGSSYNEQFF.